Each of the 23 T cell receptor beta chains below was sequenced from the same sample in a study of blood T cell repertoires in COVID-19. The data were produced by immunoSEQ multiplex PCR, yet TCRdb's version contains in-frame clones alone and is incomplete. This repertoire shows about 260,000 clones, 88% found once; its top ten account for approximately 3.7%. Sequenced sample: peripheral blood. The receptors stem from a man in his 60s who had recovered from COVID-19.

V and J are TRBV30 and TRBJ2-7, with 12 nucleotides matching TRBD1. Germline CDR1 GTSNPN, CDR2 SVGIG (reference sequence). V lost 7 bases and J lost 6; bases outside the gene matches: 4. This CDR3 comprises 12 residues. CDR3 in amino acids: CASGDRGPEQYF. The DNA for the CDR3 is TGTGCCTCGGGGGACAGGGGGCCCGAGCAGTACTTC.

V is TRBV19 and J is TRBJ1-1; D call uncertain. Trimming left V 4 bases short and J 2 bases short, with 8 bases between. The CDR3 runs to 13 residues. Germline lookup yields CDR1 LNHDA and CDR2 SQIVND (reference sequence). CDR3 region: CASSNRGNTEAFF. The CDR3, as DNA: TGTGCCAGTAGTAATCGGGGAAACACTGAAGCTTTCTTT. The entire variable domain, with the rest obtained from reference TRBV19 and TRBJ1-1, is as follows: DGGITQSPKYLFRKEGQNVTLSCEQNLNHDAMYWYRQDPGQGLRLIYYSQIVNDFQKGDIAEGYSVSREKKESFPLTVTSAQKNPTAFYLCASSNRGNTEAFFGQGTRLTVV.

The J gene is TRBJ1-1, the V gene TRBV2; 9 nucleotides match TRBD1. This CDR3 region has 13 residues. Germline CDR1 reads SNHLY; CDR2 reads FYNNEI. With 4 bases clipped from V and 10 bases from J, the junction kept 7 bases outside the gene matches. The CDR3 protein is CASSVGQGQGAFF. CDR3 DNA: TGTGCCAGCAGTGTAGGACAGGGGCAGGGAGCTTTCTTT.

This rearrangement joins TRBV7-3 to TRBJ2-1; TRBD2 is a possible D gene (5 bases). With 1 base removed from V and 7 bases from J, the gap between germline ends came to 17 bases. The V gene's germline CDR1 is SGHTA and CDR2 FQGTGA. CDR3 length: 16 residues. CDR3 residues: CASSLRGVGTRNEQFF. CDR3 coding DNA: TGTGCCAGCAGCTTAAGGGGAGTGGGTACGAGGAATGAGCAGTTCTTC. Variable domain in full (rest from reference TRBV7-3 and TRBJ2-1): GAGVSQTPSNKVTEKGKYVELRCDPISGHTALYWYRQSLGQGPEFLIYFQGTGAADDSGLPNDRFFAVRPEGSVSTLKIQRTERGDSAVYLCASSLRGVGTRNEQFFGPGTRLTVL.

The genes are TRBV5-1 and TRBJ1-5; D remains unclear. CDR1 and CDR2 (germline): SGHRS, YFSETQ. V dropped 0 bases and J dropped 4 bases, with 8 bases sitting between them. There are 14 residues in the CDR3. CDR3 in amino acids: CASSLDSSNQPQHF. The CDR3 DNA sequence: TGCGCCAGCAGCTTGGACAGTTCAAATCAGCCCCAGCATTTT. The full variable domain, with the rest looked up from reference TRBV5-1 and TRBJ1-5, is KAGVTQTPRYLIKTRGQQVTLSCSPISGHRSVSWYQQTPGQGLQFLFEYFSETQRNKGNFPGRFSGRQFSNSRSEMNVSTLELGDSALYLCASSLDSSNQPQHFGDGTRLSIL.

CDR3 protein: CASSPRGGSFEQYF. The CDR3 coding sequence is TGTGCCAGCAGCCCCCGTGGGGGGAGTTTCGAGCAGTACTTC. The V gene is TRBV3-1 (or the pseudogene TRBV3-2), the J gene TRBJ2-7, with D tentatively TRBD2 (6 bases). The germline V gene has CDR1 LGHDT and CDR2 YNNKEL (reference sequence). The CDR3 consists of 14 residues. Trimming left V 4 bases short and J 6 bases short, with 16 bases between.

The rearrangement links TRBV4-1 to TRBJ2-7, with TRBD1 identical over 7 bases. Trimming removed 4 bases from V and 0 bases from J; junction bases left unmatched: 21. CDR1 MGHRA and CDR2 YSYEKL come from the germline V gene. The CDR3 totals 20 residues. CDR3 coding DNA: TGCGCCAGCAGCCTGATTTCGGGGCAGGGGGAGTTCTCGAGCTCCTACGAGCAGTACTTC. Translating gives CASSLISGQGEFSSSYEQYF.

The V and J genes are TRBV18 and TRBJ2-5, with D possibly being TRBD2 (6 bases). This CDR3 region has 14 residues. Germline V lookup: CDR1 KGHSH, CDR2 LQKENI. Trimming cost V 6 bases and J 4 bases, with 15 bases left between them. The chain's CDR3 is CASSQTMGGETQYF. The DNA of the CDR3 is TGTGCCAGCTCTCAAACGATGGGGGGAGAGACCCAGTACTTC.

This rearrangement joins TRBV3-1 (or the pseudogene TRBV3-2) to TRBJ1-1, with a weak D call TRBD1 (6 bases). Looked up from germline, CDR1 is LGHDT and CDR2 is YNNKEL (reference sequence). Trimming pared 4 bases from V and 5 bases from J, leaving 17 bases between. The CDR3 loop spans 15 amino acids. CDR3 sequence reads: CASSPLGGAGTEAFF. The CDR3 DNA is TGTGCCAGCAGCCCCCTAGGGGGGGCGGGTACTGAAGCTTTCTTT.

Here the CDR3 reads CASSLKRGDRTDTQYF. CDR3 sequence (DNA): TGTGCCAGCAGCCTAAAGCGGGGGGACCGCACAGATACGCAGTATTTT. This chain connects TRBV3-1 (or the pseudogene TRBV3-2) to TRBJ2-3; 9 positions match TRBD2. Germline trimming cut 4 bases from V and 1 base from J; bases unmatched to any gene: 6. The germline gives CDR1 LGHDT, CDR2 YNNKEL (reference sequence). The CDR3 covers 16 residues.

The J gene is TRBJ1-2, the V gene TRBV4-1; 12 bases match TRBD1. The trim removed 4 bases at V and 8 bases at J, leaving 8 bases unmatched. Per germline, CDR1 MGHRA and CDR2 YSYEKL. CDR3 length equals 15 residues. DNA of the CDR3: TGCGCCAGCAGCCTCGGGGACAGGGGGCAGAGCGGCTACACCTTC. Its protein is CASSLGDRGQSGYTF.

The gene calls are TRBV2 and TRBJ1-5, with D tentatively TRBD1 (5 bases). The germline gives CDR1 SNHLY, CDR2 FYNNEI. This CDR3 spans 13 amino acids. V was cut by 6 bases and J by 4 bases, with 10 bases left in between. CDR3 nucleotide sequence: TGTGCCAGCAGGGACCCAGGGAATCAGCCCCAGCATTTT. Its translation: CASRDPGNQPQHF.

Only a few counts were recorded for this clone. The DNA for the CDR3 is TGTGCCAGCACCCCACTGCGAACGTTGAGGGAGGACTCCTACGAGCAGTACTTC. Protein product: CASTPLRTLREDSYEQYF. This sequence joins TRBV2 and TRBJ2-7; tentative D call: TRBD2 (6 bases). Germline assignment: CDR1 SNHLY and CDR2 FYNNEI. Deletions cut 7 bases from V and 0 bases from J, with 25 bases between. This CDR3 has 18 residues.

The chain has TRBV6-5 and TRBJ2-1, with TRBD1 matching 7 bases. The CDR3 has 15 residues. CDR1 is MNHEY, CDR2 SVGAGI, per germline. With V trimmed by 7 bases and J by 6 bases, 12 bases remained unmatched. The CDR3 DNA sequence: TGTGCCAGCATACAGGGACAGATAGATTCCAATGAGCAGTTCTTC. Its translation is CASIQGQIDSNEQFF.

Concerning this clone: Other DNA sequences within the sample encode an identical CDR3. The chain joins TRBV7-3 to TRBJ2-1, with TRBD2 matching over 10 bases. The V gene's germline CDR1 is SGHTA and CDR2 FQGTGA. The CDR3 loop spans 14 amino acids. Germline trimming cut 4 bases from V and 6 bases from J; bases unmatched to any gene: 3. As DNA, the CDR3 is TGTGCCAGCAGCTCGAGCGGGGGGGCCAATGAGCAGTTCTTC. Protein: CASSSSGGANEQFF. Supplemented by reference TRBV7-3 and TRBJ2-1, the full variable domain reads GAGVSQTPSNKVTEKGKYVELRCDPISGHTALYWYRQSLGQGPEFLIYFQGTGAADDSGLPNDRFFAVRPEGSVSTLKIQRTERGDSAVYLCASSSSGGANEQFFGPGTRLTVL.

The chain combines TRBV19 with TRBJ2-7; no clear D gene. The V end lost 3 bases, the J end lost 6 bases, and 12 bases lay between the germline ends. The length of the CDR3 is 13 residues. The germline CDR1 and CDR2 sequences are LNHDA and SQIVND (reference sequence). Here the CDR3 DNA reads TGTGCCAGTAGTATGATCGGAGCGAGCGAGCAGTACTTC. This encodes CASSMIGASEQYF.

The rearrangement uses TRBV24-1 and TRBJ1-1; 10 positions agree with TRBD1. CDR1 KGHDR and CDR2 SFDVKD come from the germline V gene. The CDR3 consists of 16 residues. Trimming cost V 4 bases and J 4 bases; bases outside gene matches: 8. This chain's CDR3 is CATSDSRQGASTEAFF. The CDR3 DNA sequence: TGTGCCACCAGTGACTCCAGACAGGGGGCTAGCACTGAAGCTTTCTTT.

The chain uses TRBV6-1 and TRBJ1-5; 7 bases line up with TRBD1. In germline, CDR1 is MNHNS, CDR2 SASEGT. CDR3 length: 17 residues. Trimming at V came to 2 bases and at J to 0 bases, leaving 7 bases not matched to a gene. The CDR3 region has the DNA TGTGCCAGCAGTGAAAGACAGGGCCCGAATAGCAATCAGCCCCAGCATTTT. Protein sequence: CASSERQGPNSNQPQHF.

The chain combines TRBV28 with TRBJ1-3; TRBD1 matches 8 bases. With 5 bases clipped from V and 0 bases from J, the junction kept 6 bases outside the gene matches. This CDR3 has 16 amino acids. Per the germline V gene, CDR1 is MDHEN and CDR2 is SYDVKM. The CDR3: CASSVTTGDSGNTIYF. The CDR3 region has the DNA TGTGCCAGCAGTGTTACGACAGGGGACTCTGGAAACACCATATATTTT.

CDR3 amino acids: CSVEIPRYQETQYF. In nucleotides, the CDR3 is TGCAGCGTTGAGATCCCTAGATACCAAGAGACCCAGTACTTC. This sequence joins TRBV29-1 and TRBJ2-5; D gene unclear. The CDR3 consists of 14 residues. CDR1 is SQVTM, CDR2 ANQGSEA, per germline. V lost 3 bases, J lost 0 bases, and 11 bases lay in between.

This clone was recorded a few times. CDR3 loop: CASSPGAGGTYEQYF. CDR3 bases: TGTGCCAGCTCCCCCGGGGCAGGGGGAACCTACGAGCAGTACTTC. This rearrangement joins TRBV18 to TRBJ2-7, with 7 positions matching TRBD1. CDR1 is KGHSH and CDR2 is LQKENI in the germline V gene. The CDR3 length is 15 residues. The V segment lost 6 bases and the J segment 2 bases; nucleotides outside the gene matches: 10.

This chain joins TRBV3-1 (or the pseudogene TRBV3-2) and TRBJ2-7, with TRBD2 matching over 7 bases. Per germline, CDR1 LGHDT and CDR2 YNNKEL (reference sequence). CDR3 size: 13 residues. The V gene end was trimmed by 5 bases and the J gene end by 2 bases; junction bases not matched to a gene: 3. The CDR3 loop is CASSEREPYEQYF. CDR3 DNA sequence: TGTGCCAGCAGCGAGCGGGAACCCTACGAGCAGTACTTC.

V gene TRBV6-5 combines with J gene TRBJ1-1; the D is unclear. Trimming left V 2 bases short and J 10 bases short, with 17 bases between. The CDR3 length is 14 residues. Germline CDR1 and CDR2: MNHEY and SVGAGI. The CDR3 DNA reads TGTGCCAGCAGTTACCAAGGCCTCCCATCGGGAGCTTTCTTT. Encoded protein: CASSYQGLPSGAFF.